A selection of T cell receptor beta chains follows, all from one sample in a study of T-cell reconstitution after alpha-beta-depleted transplantation in children. MiXCR, applied by TCRdb to the PCR reads, yields one record per CDR3 protein. The data contain some 400,000 distinct CDR3 sequences, over 20% of them singletons. Sequenced material: PBMCs from the stem cell graft donor, taken from the stem cell graft. Receptor source: a human donor who donated a stem cell graft to a child with acute myeloid leukemia. The CDR3 runs from the conserved cysteine through the conserved F or W. A D gene is named only where the DNA matches it firmly. Only some rows state a clone size, as once, few, many or a class for expanded clones.

TRBV7-2	TRBJ2-7	TRBD1	-	CASSLSPHGTAYYEQYF	TGTGCCAGCAGCTTATCCCCACACGGGACAGCCTATTACGAGCAGTACTTC
TRBV28	TRBJ2-1	-	few	CASRPGTTAIYNEQFF	TGTGCCAGCAGACCCGGGACCACCGCTATCTACAATGAGCAGTTCTTC
TRBV18	TRBJ2-7	-	-	CASTGAPYEQYF	TGTGCCAGCACCGGGGCCCCCTACGAGCAGTACTTC
TRBV6-5	TRBJ1-4	-	many	CASSYWGGSGEKLFF	TGTGCCAGCAGTTACTGGGGAGGGTCAGGTGAAAAACTGTTTTTT
TRBV12-3/TRBV12-4	TRBJ2-7	-	many	CASSPNPFPYEQYF	TGTGCCAGCAGTCCCAACCCCTTCCCCTACGAGCAGTACTTC
TRBV5-5	TRBJ2-7	-	-	CASSLKGAPSYEQYF	TGTGCCAGCAGCTTGAAGGGAGCCCCGTCCTACGAGCAGTACTTC
TRBV3-1	TRBJ2-1	-	-	CASSQPRQGGNEQFF	TGTGCCAGCAGCCAACCACGACAGGGAGGGAATGAGCAGTTCTTC
TRBV24-1	TRBJ2-1	TRBD1	many	CATSAGGPTDEQFF	TGTGCCACCAGTGCAGGGGGTCCCACCGATGAGCAGTTCTTC
TRBV6-4	TRBJ2-1	TRBD2	many	CASSGAGTSGRNEQFF	TGTGCCAGCAGTGGGGCCGGGACTAGCGGGAGAAATGAGCAGTTCTTC
TRBV6-5	TRBJ1-2	-	many	CASSYSGERGYTF	TGTGCCAGCAGTTACTCGGGGGAACGTGGCTACACCTTC
TRBV29-1	TRBJ2-3	-	many	CSVDGANTDTQYF	TGCAGCGTTGATGGGGCGAACACAGATACGCAGTATTTT
TRBV12-3/TRBV12-4	TRBJ2-1	-	-	CASSLGARNEQFF	TGTGCCAGCAGTTTAGGGGCCCGCAATGAGCAGTTCTTC
TRBV20-1	TRBJ1-3	TRBD1	-	CSASPGTGVNTIYF	TGCAGTGCTAGCCCCGGGACAGGGGTAAACACCATATATTTT
TRBV20-1	TRBJ2-7	-	-	CSARSRVWKRAEQYF	TGCAGTGCTAGATCACGGGTGTGGAAAAGGGCCGAGCAGTACTTC
TRBV9	TRBJ2-3	-	-	CASSVGAADTQYF	TGTGCCAGCAGCGTAGGGGCGGCAGATACGCAGTATTTT
TRBV12-3/TRBV12-4	TRBJ2-5	TRBD2	many	CASSLDLAGRETQYF	TGTGCCAGCAGTTTAGATCTAGCGGGAAGGGAGACCCAGTACTTC
TRBV20-1	TRBJ2-4	TRBD2	few	CSANDVGGATKNIQYF	TGCAGTGCCAATGACGTCGGGGGGGCAACCAAAAACATTCAGTACTTC
TRBV20-1	TRBJ1-5	-	few	CSLKARVNQPQHF	TGCAGTCTAAAGGCAAGGGTCAATCAGCCCCAGCATTTT
TRBV20-1	TRBJ1-6	-	many	CSARDPGTSSPLHF	TGCAGTGCTAGAGATCCCGGGACGAGTTCACCCCTCCACTTT
TRBV7-9	TRBJ2-1	TRBD2	few	CASSLSGNPYNEQFF	TGTGCCAGCAGCCTTAGCGGGAACCCATACAATGAGCAGTTCTTC
TRBV6-1	TRBJ2-3	TRBD2	few	CASRPGTSRTDTQYF	TGTGCCAGCAGACCCGGGACTAGCAGAACAGATACGCAGTATTTT
TRBV20-1	TRBJ2-7	TRBD2	few	CSARDTSGTYEQYF	TGCAGTGCTAGAGATACTAGCGGAACCTACGAGCAGTACTTC
TRBV12-3/TRBV12-4	TRBJ2-1	TRBD1	-	CASSSGGAYNEQFF	TGTGCCAGCAGTTCAGGGGGCGCCTACAATGAGCAGTTCTTC
TRBV6-2/TRBV6-3	TRBJ2-1	-	few	CASSYNYYNEQFF	TGTGCCAGCAGTTACAACTACTACAATGAGCAGTTCTTC
TRBV25-1	TRBJ1-2	-	many	CASSEAGDRGYTF	TGTGCCAGCAGTGAAGCAGGGGATCGAGGCTACACCTTC
TRBV20-1	TRBJ2-1	TRBD1	-	CSARDPGQGAFGEQFF	TGCAGTGCTAGAGACCCGGGACAGGGGGCGTTTGGTGAGCAGTTCTTC
TRBV7-2	TRBJ2-3	TRBD2	-	CASSPLADSSTDTQYF	TGTGCCAGCAGCCCTCTAGCGGATTCTAGCACAGATACGCAGTATTTT
TRBV28	TRBJ2-7	-	-	CASSLYDSVLYEQYF	TGTGCCAGCAGTTTATATGACAGCGTCCTCTACGAGCAGTACTTC
TRBV20-1	TRBJ2-7	-	once	CSARAPGYEEYF	TGCAGTGCTAGAGCCCCTGGATACGAGGAGTACTTC
TRBV12-3/TRBV12-4	TRBJ1-5	-	-	CASTISGFNQPQHF	TGTGCCAGCACTATTTCAGGGTTCAATCAGCCCCAGCATTTT
TRBV3-1	TRBJ2-1	-	few	CASSQEGSYNEQFF	TGTGCCAGCAGCCAAGAAGGCTCCTACAATGAGCAGTTCTTC
TRBV4-2	TRBJ2-3	TRBD2	-	CASSQDARTSGRGGTQYF	TGTGCCAGCAGCCAAGACGCCCGGACTAGCGGGAGGGGAGGTACGCAGTATTTT
TRBV7-9	TRBJ2-1	TRBD2	-	CASRPSGYNEQFF	TGTGCCAGCCGGCCTAGCGGCTACAATGAGCAGTTCTTC
TRBV6-1	TRBJ1-5	-	-	CASSEVRNSNQPQHF	TGTGCCAGCAGTGAAGTACGGAATAGCAATCAGCCCCAGCATTTT
TRBV21-1	TRBJ2-5	-	few	CASSKFGVPVTQYF	TGTGCCAGCAGCAAGTTCGGGGTTCCTGTGACCCAGTACTTC
TRBV12-3/TRBV12-4	TRBJ1-4	-	few	CASSLGGVEEKLFF	TGTGCCAGCAGTTTAGGAGGGGTGGAAGAAAAACTGTTTTTT
TRBV6-6	TRBJ2-1	-	medium-sized	CASSSPSYSYNEQFF	TGTGCCAGCAGTTCCCCCTCCTATTCCTACAATGAGCAGTTCTTC